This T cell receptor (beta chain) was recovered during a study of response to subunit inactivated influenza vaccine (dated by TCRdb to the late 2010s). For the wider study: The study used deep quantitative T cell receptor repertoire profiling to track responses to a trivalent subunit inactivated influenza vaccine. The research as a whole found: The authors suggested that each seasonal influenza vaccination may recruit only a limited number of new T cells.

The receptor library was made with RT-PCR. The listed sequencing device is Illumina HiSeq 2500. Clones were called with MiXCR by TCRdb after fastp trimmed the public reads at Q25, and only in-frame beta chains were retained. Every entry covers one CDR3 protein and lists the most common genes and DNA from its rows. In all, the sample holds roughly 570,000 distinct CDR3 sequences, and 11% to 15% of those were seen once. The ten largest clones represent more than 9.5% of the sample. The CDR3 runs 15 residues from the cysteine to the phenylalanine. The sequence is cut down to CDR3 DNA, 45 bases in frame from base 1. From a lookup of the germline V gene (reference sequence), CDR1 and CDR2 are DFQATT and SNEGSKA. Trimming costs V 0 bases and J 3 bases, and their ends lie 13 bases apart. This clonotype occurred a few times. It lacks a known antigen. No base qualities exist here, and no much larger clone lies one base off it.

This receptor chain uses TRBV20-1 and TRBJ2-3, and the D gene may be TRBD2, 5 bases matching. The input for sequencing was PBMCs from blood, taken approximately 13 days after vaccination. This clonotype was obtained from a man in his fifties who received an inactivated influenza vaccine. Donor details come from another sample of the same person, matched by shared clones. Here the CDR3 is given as CSARDKLSGTDTQYF. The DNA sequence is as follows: TGCAGTGCTAGAGATAAACTTTCGGGGACAGATACGCAGTATTTT.